Listed below are T cell receptor beta chains from one sample, sequenced in a study of human T cells and chemical hapten exposure. In TCRdb, the RACE reads were re-called with MiXCR into one record per CDR3 protein. The table records around 31,000 distinct CDR3 sequences, about 7.7% of them present only once. The sample was whole blood. These receptors originate from a human donor in good health. Some clones in this sample may be carry-over from other donors' samples. The CDR3 runs from the conserved cysteine through the conserved F or W. D genes are given only for firm matches. Size is stated for part of the rows, as once, few or many counts, or as a class when the clone is expanded.

CDR3aa: CASSFSSGRVDTQYF; CDR3nt: TGTGCCAGCAGTTTCTCTAGCGGGAGGGTAGATACGCAGTATTTT; j_gene: TRBJ2-3; v_gene: TRBV28; d_gene: TRBD2; abundance: many
CDR3aa: CASRALRSRGTGELFF; CDR3nt: TGTGCCAGCAGGGCCTTGCGGTCCCGGGGCACCGGGGAGCTGTTTTTT; j_gene: TRBJ2-2; v_gene: TRBV7-9; d_gene: .; abundance: few
CDR3aa: CASSSSVNYGYTF; CDR3nt: TGTGCCAGCAGTTCGAGTGTTAACTATGGCTACACCTTC; j_gene: TRBJ1-2; v_gene: TRBV12-3/TRBV12-4; d_gene: .; abundance: .
CDR3aa: CASSSREESYEQYF; CDR3nt: TGTGCCAGCAGCTCAAGGGAGGAGTCCTACGAGCAGTACTTC; j_gene: TRBJ2-7; v_gene: TRBV7-2; d_gene: .; abundance: many
CDR3aa: CASSLHNGGTVYEQYF; CDR3nt: TGTGCCAGCAGCTTACATAACGGGGGGACCGTCTACGAGCAGTACTTC; j_gene: TRBJ2-7; v_gene: TRBV7-8; d_gene: TRBD2; abundance: .
CDR3aa: CASSYPSGQLNTEAFF; CDR3nt: TGTGCCAGCAGTTACCCATCGGGACAGCTGAACACTGAAGCTTTCTTT; j_gene: TRBJ1-1; v_gene: TRBV6-2/TRBV6-3; d_gene: TRBD1; abundance: .
CDR3aa: CASSVGLAAGDEQFF; CDR3nt: TGTGCCAGCAGCGTAGGACTAGCGGCCGGCGATGAGCAGTTCTTC; j_gene: TRBJ2-1; v_gene: TRBV9; d_gene: TRBD2; abundance: few
CDR3aa: CSASSVNTEAFF; CDR3nt: TGCAGTGCTAGTTCGGTGAACACTGAAGCTTTCTTT; j_gene: TRBJ1-1; v_gene: TRBV20-1; d_gene: .; abundance: few
CDR3aa: CASSSPRSEETQYF; CDR3nt: TGTGCCAGCAGTTCCCCACGAAGCGAAGAGACCCAGTACTTC; j_gene: TRBJ2-5; v_gene: TRBV5-4; d_gene: .; abundance: .
CDR3aa: CASTTGLDVGKLFF; CDR3nt: TGCGCCAGCACCACGGGGCTCGATGTTGGAAAACTGTTTTTT; j_gene: TRBJ1-4; v_gene: TRBV10-2; d_gene: .; abundance: .
CDR3aa: CASTLETQYF; CDR3nt: TGTGCCAGTACCCTAGAGACCCAGTACTTC; j_gene: TRBJ2-5; v_gene: TRBV19; d_gene: .; abundance: .
CDR3aa: CATSVLGTGELFF; CDR3nt: TGTGCCACCAGTGTATTGGGCACCGGGGAGCTGTTTTTT; j_gene: TRBJ2-2; v_gene: TRBV24-1; d_gene: .; abundance: few
CDR3aa: CASSLGGLAPNNEQFF; CDR3nt: TGTGCCAGCAGCTTAGGGGGACTAGCACCCAACAATGAGCAGTTCTTC; j_gene: TRBJ2-1; v_gene: TRBV7-8; d_gene: TRBD2; abundance: .
CDR3aa: CASSPLSQGATYEQYF; CDR3nt: TGTGCCAGCTCACCACTGAGCCAGGGGGCCACCTACGAGCAGTACTTC; j_gene: TRBJ2-7; v_gene: TRBV18; d_gene: TRBD1; abundance: many
CDR3aa: CASSFSGTGGYNF; CDR3nt: TGTGCCAGCAGTTTCTCCGGGACAGGTGGCTACAACTTC; j_gene: TRBJ1-2; v_gene: TRBV27; d_gene: TRBD1; abundance: .
CDR3aa: CASKPDFADTQYF; CDR3nt: TGTGCCAGCAAGCCCGATTTTGCAGATACGCAGTATTTT; j_gene: TRBJ2-3; v_gene: TRBV6-2/TRBV6-3; d_gene: .; abundance: many
CDR3aa: CASSSGGRLNEQFF; CDR3nt: TGTGCCAGCAGTTCGGGCGGGAGACTGAATGAGCAGTTCTTC; j_gene: TRBJ2-1; v_gene: TRBV6-6; d_gene: TRBD2; abundance: many
CDR3aa: CASSLEGQLGNTIYF; CDR3nt: TGTGCCAGCAGTTTAGAGGGGCAATTAGGAAACACCATATATTTT; j_gene: TRBJ1-3; v_gene: TRBV12-3/TRBV12-4; d_gene: .; abundance: .
CDR3aa: CSVGGAGELQETQYF; CDR3nt: TGCAGCGTTGGCGGAGCGGGGGAGCTCCAAGAGACCCAGTACTTC; j_gene: TRBJ2-5; v_gene: TRBV29-1; d_gene: TRBD2; abundance: few
CDR3aa: CSARDWERVDTEAFF; CDR3nt: TGCAGTGCTAGAGATTGGGAGCGGGTGGACACTGAAGCTTTCTTT; j_gene: TRBJ1-1; v_gene: TRBV20-1; d_gene: .; abundance: .
CDR3aa: CASSLGREGEQFF; CDR3nt: TGTGCCAGCAGCTTAGGACGGGAGGGCGAGCAGTTCTTC; j_gene: TRBJ2-1; v_gene: TRBV7-2; d_gene: TRBD2; abundance: many
CDR3aa: CASSLERSGELFF; CDR3nt: TGTGCCAGCAGCTTAGAGAGGTCCGGGGAGCTGTTTTTT; j_gene: TRBJ2-2; v_gene: TRBV7-9; d_gene: .; abundance: few
CDR3aa: CASSEGGTSGFWGTDTQYF; CDR3nt: TGTGCCAGCAGTGAAGGGGGGACTAGCGGGTTCTGGGGCACAGATACGCAGTATTTT; j_gene: TRBJ2-3; v_gene: TRBV6-1; d_gene: TRBD2; abundance: few
CDR3aa: CAWSGTGRWNTEAFF; CDR3nt: TGTGCCTGGAGTGGGACAGGGCGGTGGAACACTGAAGCTTTCTTT; j_gene: TRBJ1-1; v_gene: TRBV30; d_gene: TRBD1; abundance: few
CDR3aa: CAWSSSGANVLTF; CDR3nt: TGTGCCTGGAGTTCCTCTGGGGCCAACGTCCTGACTTTC; j_gene: TRBJ2-6; v_gene: TRBV30; d_gene: .; abundance: many
CDR3aa: CASSQLARGLVDEQFF; CDR3nt: TGCGCCAGCAGCCAACTGGCCCGGGGCCTAGTAGATGAGCAGTTCTTC; j_gene: TRBJ2-1; v_gene: TRBV4-3; d_gene: .; abundance: few
CDR3aa: CASSSPPGGREDTQYF; CDR3nt: TGTGCCAGCAGCTCCCCTCCGGGGGGGCGGGAAGATACGCAGTATTTT; j_gene: TRBJ2-3; v_gene: TRBV7-6; d_gene: TRBD2; abundance: few
CDR3aa: CASSRGTGGNQPQHF; CDR3nt: TGTGCCAGCAGCCGGGGGACAGGGGGAAACCAGCCCCAGCATTTT; j_gene: TRBJ1-5; v_gene: TRBV27; d_gene: TRBD1; abundance: few
CDR3aa: CASSPGRTGGLYEQYF; CDR3nt: TGTGCCAGCAGTCCCGGGAGGACAGGAGGCCTCTACGAGCAGTACTTC; j_gene: TRBJ2-7; v_gene: TRBV6-6; d_gene: .; abundance: .
CDR3aa: CASSPRASTDTQYF; CDR3nt: TGTGCCAGCAGCCCAAGGGCTAGCACAGATACGCAGTATTTT; j_gene: TRBJ2-3; v_gene: TRBV13; d_gene: .; abundance: few
CDR3aa: CASSQDLGNQPQHF; CDR3nt: TGTGCCAGCAGCCAAGATCTGGGCAATCAGCCCCAGCATTTT; j_gene: TRBJ1-5; v_gene: TRBV3-1; d_gene: .; abundance: few
CDR3aa: CATSDAGTDTQYF; CDR3nt: TGTGCCACCAGTGATGCCGGGACAGATACGCAGTATTTT; j_gene: TRBJ2-3; v_gene: TRBV24-1; d_gene: .; abundance: many
CDR3aa: CASSFRDRVMNTEAFF; CDR3nt: TGTGCCAGCAGTTTCCGGGACAGGGTAATGAACACTGAAGCTTTCTTT; j_gene: TRBJ1-1; v_gene: TRBV12-3/TRBV12-4; d_gene: TRBD1; abundance: many
CDR3aa: CASSSPDGGGYTF; CDR3nt: TGCGCCAGCAGTTCCCCCGACGGAGGCGGCTACACCTTC; j_gene: TRBJ1-2; v_gene: TRBV10-2; d_gene: .; abundance: few
CDR3aa: CASSLRTGRLGTEAFF; CDR3nt: TGTGCCAGCAGCCTTAGGACAGGCCGGTTGGGTACTGAAGCTTTCTTT; j_gene: TRBJ1-1; v_gene: TRBV14; d_gene: TRBD1; abundance: few
CDR3aa: CASNSVDLPSYNEQFF; CDR3nt: TGTGCCAGCAACTCGGTAGACTTACCCTCCTACAATGAGCAGTTCTTC; j_gene: TRBJ2-1; v_gene: TRBV5-6; d_gene: .; abundance: .
CDR3aa: CASSQEAGALAGELFF; CDR3nt: TGCGCCAGCAGCCAAGAGGCAGGGGCACTTGCCGGGGAGCTGTTTTTT; j_gene: TRBJ2-2; v_gene: TRBV4-3; d_gene: .; abundance: .
CDR3aa: CASSRSEETQYF; CDR3nt: TGTGCCAGCTCACGGTCGGAGGAGACCCAGTACTTC; j_gene: TRBJ2-5; v_gene: TRBV18; d_gene: .; abundance: few
CDR3aa: CASSLRQGDEKLFF; CDR3nt: TGTGCCAGCAGTTTGCGGCAGGGAGATGAAAAACTGTTTTTT; j_gene: TRBJ1-4; v_gene: TRBV12-3/TRBV12-4; d_gene: .; abundance: few
CDR3aa: CASSLGTGLTEAFF; CDR3nt: TGCGCCAGCAGCCTAGGGACAGGGCTGACTGAAGCTTTCTTT; j_gene: TRBJ1-1; v_gene: TRBV5-1; d_gene: TRBD1; abundance: few
CDR3aa: CASRGLPYNEQFF; CDR3nt: TGTGCCAGCCGGGGGCTCCCCTACAATGAGCAGTTCTTC; j_gene: TRBJ2-1; v_gene: TRBV27; d_gene: .; abundance: few
CDR3aa: CASSLAGTGGEKLFF; CDR3nt: TGCGCCAGCAGCTTAGCCGGGACAGGAGGAGAAAAACTGTTTTTT; j_gene: TRBJ1-4; v_gene: TRBV5-1; d_gene: TRBD1; abundance: .
CDR3aa: CASTGTANYGYTF; CDR3nt: TGTGCCAGCACCGGGACAGCCAACTATGGCTACACCTTC; j_gene: TRBJ1-2; v_gene: TRBV2; d_gene: TRBD1; abundance: few
CDR3aa: CASSLEQNIQYF; CDR3nt: TGCGCCAGCAGCTTGGAACAAAACATTCAGTACTTC; j_gene: TRBJ2-4; v_gene: TRBV5-1; d_gene: .; abundance: many
CDR3aa: CASSYSGGRGEKLFF; CDR3nt: TGTGCCAGCAGTTACTCAGGGGGGAGAGGCGAAAAACTGTTTTTT; j_gene: TRBJ1-4; v_gene: TRBV6-5; d_gene: .; abundance: .
CDR3aa: CASSLTGRVDNEQFF; CDR3nt: TGCGCCAGCAGCTTGACAGGCAGGGTAGACAATGAGCAGTTCTTC; j_gene: TRBJ2-1; v_gene: TRBV5-1; d_gene: .; abundance: many
CDR3aa: CASSLAQGGNSPLHF; CDR3nt: TGTGCCAGCAGCTTAGCGCAGGGGGGGAATTCACCCCTCCACTTT; j_gene: TRBJ1-6; v_gene: TRBV7-2; d_gene: TRBD1; abundance: .
CDR3aa: CASSLHSGNTIYF; CDR3nt: TGTGCCAGCAGTCTTCACTCTGGAAACACCATATATTTT; j_gene: TRBJ1-3; v_gene: TRBV28; d_gene: .; abundance: .
CDR3aa: CASSPVLTDTQYF; CDR3nt: TGCGCCAGCAGTCCGGTACTCACAGATACGCAGTATTTT; j_gene: TRBJ2-3; v_gene: TRBV5-1; d_gene: .; abundance: few
CDR3aa: CASSAERTGLLDYGYTF; CDR3nt: TGTGCCAGCAGCGCAGAGCGGACAGGGTTGTTGGACTATGGCTACACCTTC; j_gene: TRBJ1-2; v_gene: TRBV27; d_gene: TRBD1; abundance: few
CDR3aa: CASSFGGLKTDTQYF; CDR3nt: TGTGCCAGCAGTTTTGGCGGACTTAAGACAGATACGCAGTATTTT; j_gene: TRBJ2-3; v_gene: TRBV27; d_gene: .; abundance: many
CDR3aa: CASNGYSNQPQHF; CDR3nt: TGTGCCAGCAACGGCTATAGCAATCAGCCCCAGCATTTT; j_gene: TRBJ1-5; v_gene: TRBV2; d_gene: .; abundance: few
CDR3aa: CASSKLAGANGELFF; CDR3nt: TGTGCCAGCAGCAAATTAGCGGGAGCAAACGGGGAGCTGTTTTTT; j_gene: TRBJ2-2; v_gene: TRBV11-3; d_gene: TRBD2; abundance: many
CDR3aa: CASSFQGTTEAFF; CDR3nt: TGTGCCAGCAGTTTTCAGGGGACCACTGAAGCTTTCTTT; j_gene: TRBJ1-1; v_gene: TRBV12-3/TRBV12-4; d_gene: .; abundance: .
CDR3aa: CSVGNRGGANTEAFF; CDR3nt: TGCAGCGTCGGTAACAGGGGGGGGGCGAACACTGAAGCTTTCTTT; j_gene: TRBJ1-1; v_gene: TRBV29-1; d_gene: TRBD1; abundance: few
CDR3aa: CATTVSSSYEQYF; CDR3nt: TGTGCCACGACGGTCTCGAGCTCCTACGAGCAGTACTTC; j_gene: TRBJ2-7; v_gene: TRBV28; d_gene: .; abundance: .
CDR3aa: CASSYPGGDEQFF; CDR3nt: TGTGCCAGCAGTTACCCCGGGGGCGATGAGCAGTTCTTC; j_gene: TRBJ2-1; v_gene: TRBV7-2; d_gene: .; abundance: .
CDR3aa: CASSQVVSLKNTGELFF; CDR3nt: TGTGCCAGCAGCCAAGTGGTGAGTCTTAAGAACACCGGGGAGCTGTTTTTT; j_gene: TRBJ2-2; v_gene: TRBV3-1; d_gene: .; abundance: many
CDR3aa: CASSYGQGADTQYF; CDR3nt: TGTGCCAGCAGTTACGGACAGGGGGCAGATACGCAGTATTTT; j_gene: TRBJ2-3; v_gene: TRBV27; d_gene: TRBD1; abundance: many
CDR3aa: CASSLIPGAYEQYF; CDR3nt: TGCGCCAGCAGCTTGATTCCAGGGGCCTACGAGCAGTACTTC; j_gene: TRBJ2-7; v_gene: TRBV5-1; d_gene: .; abundance: few